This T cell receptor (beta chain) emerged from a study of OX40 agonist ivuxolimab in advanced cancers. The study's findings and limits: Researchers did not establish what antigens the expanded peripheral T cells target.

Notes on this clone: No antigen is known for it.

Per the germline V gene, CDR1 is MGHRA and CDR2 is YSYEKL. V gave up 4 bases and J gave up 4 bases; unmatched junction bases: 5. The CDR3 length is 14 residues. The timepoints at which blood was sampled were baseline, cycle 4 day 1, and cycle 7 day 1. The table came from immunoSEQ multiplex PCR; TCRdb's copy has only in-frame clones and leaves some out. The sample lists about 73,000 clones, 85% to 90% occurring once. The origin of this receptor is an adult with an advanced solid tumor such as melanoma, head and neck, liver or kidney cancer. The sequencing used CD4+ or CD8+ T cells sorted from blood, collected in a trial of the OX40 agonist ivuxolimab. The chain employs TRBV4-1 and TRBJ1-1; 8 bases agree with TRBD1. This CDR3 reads CASSPAGGTTEAFF. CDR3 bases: TGCGCCAGCAGCCCCGCAGGGGGCACCACTGAAGCTTTCTTT.